This T cell receptor beta chain was identified in a study of cytomegalovirus exposure and HLA in healthy donors. Vbeta (60) and Jbeta (13) primers were used in the PCR. TCRdb's table, derived via immunoSEQ multiplex PCR, lists solely in-frame clones and lacks some. The table for this sample gives some 84,000 clones. The CDR3 has 16 amino acids. V was pared by 3 bases and J by 4 bases, with 18 bases between. Germline V CDR1 and CDR2: SGHTA, FQGNSA. On this clone: What it recognizes is unknown.

It was healthy bone marrow donors who served as donors. Whole-study results and caveats: Several top significant clusters appeared, in a later analysis, to be linked to common viral pathogens.

The sample comprised PBMCs. This clonotype originated in a man aged 45-65 years in good health and CMV-seronegative. The V gene is TRBV7-2, the J gene TRBJ1-2; D remains ambiguous. The CDR3 coding sequence is TGTGCCAGCAGCTTGAACCCGGGTCTTAAGGTCTATGGCTACACCTTC. It is translated as CASSLNPGLKVYGYTF.